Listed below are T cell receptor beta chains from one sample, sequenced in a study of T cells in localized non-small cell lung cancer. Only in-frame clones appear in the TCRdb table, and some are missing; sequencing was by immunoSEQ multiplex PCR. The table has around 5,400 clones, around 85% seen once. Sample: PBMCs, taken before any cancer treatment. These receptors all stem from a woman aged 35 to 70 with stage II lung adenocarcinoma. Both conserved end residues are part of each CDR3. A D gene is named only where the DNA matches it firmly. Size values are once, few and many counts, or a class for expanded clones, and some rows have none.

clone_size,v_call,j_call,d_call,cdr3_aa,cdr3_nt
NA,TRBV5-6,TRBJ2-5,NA,CASSLDGIQETQYF,TGTGCCAGCAGCTTGGATGGAATACAAGAGACCCAGTACTTC
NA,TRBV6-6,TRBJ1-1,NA,CASSHAAGRSPEAFF,TGTGCCAGCAGTCATGCTGCGGGGAGGAGTCCTGAAGCTTTCTTT
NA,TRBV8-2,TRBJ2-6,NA,CGIPYITQSRANVLTF,TGTGGCATACCCTACATAACACAAAGTCGGGCCAACGTCCTGACTTTC
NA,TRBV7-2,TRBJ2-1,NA,CASSLLSAMVNEQFF,TGTGCCAGCAGCTTACTGAGCGCTATGGTCAATGAGCAGTTCTTC
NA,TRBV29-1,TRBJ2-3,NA,CSVDQGSTDTQYF,TGCAGCGTTGATCAGGGTAGCACAGATACGCAGTATTTT
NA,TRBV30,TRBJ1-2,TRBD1,CAWSPSGTGMSGYTF,TGTGCCTGGAGTCCATCCGGGACAGGAATGAGTGGCTACACCTTC
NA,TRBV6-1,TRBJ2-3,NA,CASRLQGSADTQYF,TGTGCCAGCAGATTACAGGGTTCCGCAGATACGCAGTATTTT
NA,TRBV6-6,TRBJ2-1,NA,CASSRGSYNEQFF,TGTGCCAGCAGCAGGGGTTCCTACAATGAGCAGTTCTTC
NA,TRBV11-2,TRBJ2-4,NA,CASSPTGNIQYF,TGTGCCAGCAGTCCGACAGGAAACATTCAGTACTTC
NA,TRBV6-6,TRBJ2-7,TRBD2,CASKDEPGGSNYEQYF,TGTGCCAGCAAAGACGAGCCCGGCGGGAGCAACTACGAGCAGTACTTC
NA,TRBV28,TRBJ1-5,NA,CASRRLDNQPQHF,TGTGCCAGCAGGAGGTTGGACAATCAGCCCCAGCATTTT
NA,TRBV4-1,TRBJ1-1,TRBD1,CASSPRTGTVNTEAFF,TGCGCCAGCAGCCCCAGGACAGGGACGGTGAACACTGAAGCTTTCTTT
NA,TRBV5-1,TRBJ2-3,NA,CASSFGAGADTQYF,TGCGCCAGCAGCTTCGGGGCCGGGGCAGATACGCAGTATTTT
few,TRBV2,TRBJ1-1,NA,CASSVTPEVNTEAFF,TGTGCCAGCAGTGTTACCCCCGAGGTGAACACTGAAGCTTTCTTT
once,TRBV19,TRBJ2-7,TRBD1,CASSMAGGYYEQYF,TGTGCCAGTAGTATGGCAGGGGGCTATTACGAGCAGTACTTC
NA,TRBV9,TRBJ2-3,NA,CASSESGYTDTQYF,TGTGCCAGCAGCGAGAGCGGCTACACAGATACGCAGTATTTT